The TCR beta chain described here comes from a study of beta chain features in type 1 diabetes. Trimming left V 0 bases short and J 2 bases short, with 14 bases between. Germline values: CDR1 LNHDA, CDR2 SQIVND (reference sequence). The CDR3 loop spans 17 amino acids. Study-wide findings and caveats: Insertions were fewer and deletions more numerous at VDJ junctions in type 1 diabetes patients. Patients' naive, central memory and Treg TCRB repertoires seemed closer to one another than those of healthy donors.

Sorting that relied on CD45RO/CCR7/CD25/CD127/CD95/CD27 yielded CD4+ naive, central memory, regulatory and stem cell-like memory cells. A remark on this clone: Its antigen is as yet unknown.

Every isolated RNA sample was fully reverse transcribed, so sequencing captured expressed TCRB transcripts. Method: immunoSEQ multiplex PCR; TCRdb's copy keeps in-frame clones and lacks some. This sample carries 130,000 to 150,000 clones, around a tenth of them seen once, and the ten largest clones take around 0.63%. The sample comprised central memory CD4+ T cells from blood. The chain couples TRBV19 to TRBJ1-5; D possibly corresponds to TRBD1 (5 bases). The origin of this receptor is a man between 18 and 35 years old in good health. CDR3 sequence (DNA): TGTGCCAGTAGTATAGACGGGCCAGGGCACGGCAATCAGCCCCAGCATTTT. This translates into CASSIDGPGHGNQPQHF.